These 10 T cell receptor beta chains were all obtained from the same sample, sequenced in a study of beta chain features in type 1 diabetes. Since all of the isolated RNA was reverse transcribed, expressed TCRB transcripts were what got sequenced. The assay was immunoSEQ multiplex PCR, and TCRdb's table has in-frame clones only and misses some. Here the sample spans around 160,000 clones, 40% to 55% being singletons. The source material was Tregs from blood. The receptors originated from a man aged 18-30 years in good health.

The chain has TRBV5-1 and TRBJ2-1; tentative D call: TRBD1 (6 bases). CDR1 and CDR2 from the germline V gene are SGHRS and YFSETQ. The CDR3 covers 15 residues. Trimming stripped 7 bases from V and 0 bases from J, with 14 bases between. The CDR3 spells CASGPTGSSYNEQFF. Written as DNA, the CDR3 is TGCGCCAGCGGGCCCACAGGGAGCTCCTACAATGAGCAGTTCTTC. Filled out from reference TRBV5-1 and TRBJ2-1, the complete variable domain reads KAGVTQTPRYLIKTRGQQVTLSCSPISGHRSVSWYQQTPGQGLQFLFEYFSETQRNKGNFPGRFSGRQFSNSRSEMNVSTLELGDSALYLCASGPTGSSYNEQFFGPGTRLTVL.

This chain joins TRBV5-1 and TRBJ1-2, with D perhaps TRBD1 (6 bases). The CDR3 sequence is 15 residues long. CDR1 is SGHRS, CDR2 YFSETQ, per germline. V gave up 0 bases and J gave up 5 bases, with 14 bases separating them. CDR3 region: CASSLVQGGFYGYTF. The CDR3 DNA follows: TGCGCCAGCAGCTTGGTACAGGGTGGTTTTTATGGCTACACCTTC.

Turning to this clone: Sequence at one end of the junction differs from germline and may be a read error. This sequence joins TRBV4-2 and TRBJ1-4; D uncertain. This CDR3 contains 15 residues. The V gene's germline CDR1 is LGHNA and CDR2 YNFKEQ. CDR3 residues: CASSQGRSANEKLFF. CDR3 DNA sequence: TGTGCCAGCAGTCAAGGTCGGTCGGCTAATGAAAAACTGTTTTTT.

This clone was counted only a few times. The rearrangement joins TRBV5-4 to TRBJ1-2; 7 bases are shared with TRBD1. This CDR3 has 15 amino acids. CDR1 is SGHNT and CDR2 is YYREEE in the germline V gene (reference sequence). The junction had 10 bases not matched to a gene; V was cut back by 0 bases and J by 8 bases. CDR3 protein: CASSLGQGAARGYTF. DNA of the CDR3: TGTGCCAGCAGCTTGGGACAGGGAGCCGCGAGGGGCTACACCTTC.

This clone has only a few counts. This chain links TRBV11-2 with TRBJ2-7; 9 bases match TRBD1. Germline V gives CDR1 SGHAT, CDR2 FQNNGV. Unmatched junction bases numbered 4, after V lost 6 bases and J lost 4 bases. The CDR3 contains 13 residues. CDR3 protein: CASRGTGWYEQYF. The CDR3, as DNA: TGTGCCAGCAGGGGGACAGGGTGGTACGAGCAGTACTTC.

This chain links TRBV19 with TRBJ1-2, with D perhaps matching TRBD1 (5 bases). The CDR3 is made up of 15 amino acids. CDR1 and CDR2 from the germline V gene are LNHDA and SQIVND (reference sequence). V lost 2 bases to trimming and J lost 6 bases, with 16 bases between them. The CDR3 coding sequence is TGTGCCAGTAGTATACAGGGCGTCCGGGCCCATGGCTACACCTTC. It encodes CASSIQGVRAHGYTF.

The chain uses TRBV5-6 and TRBJ2-1; D is unclear. V gave up 2 bases and J gave up 9 bases, with 6 bases separating them. The CDR3 totals 11 residues. Germline assignment: CDR1 SGHDT and CDR2 YYEEEE. The CDR3 region has the DNA TGTGCCAGCAGCTTCGAGGTTGAGCAGTTCTTC. Its protein product is CASSFEVEQFF.

The table lists this clone with a few counts. This chain links TRBV7-2 with TRBJ1-1; D call uncertain. This CDR3 has 15 amino acids. Deletions cut 5 bases from V and 1 base from J, with 14 bases between. The germline V gene has CDR1 SGHTA and CDR2 FQGNSA. CDR3 DNA sequence: TGTGCCAGCAGCCCACCCTGGGCAGAGAACACTGAAGCTTTCTTT. Its translation is CASSPPWAENTEAFF.

This clone was detected only a few times. Other DNA sequences in the sample encode the same CDR3. The chain is built from TRBV7-9 and TRBJ2-7; D unresolved. This CDR3 has 12 amino acids. Per the germline V gene, CDR1 is SEHNR and CDR2 is FQNEAQ (reference sequence). Trimming cost V 7 bases and J 2 bases, with 9 bases left between them. The CDR3 region has the DNA TGTGCCAGCACCCGTGGAGCCTACGAGCAGTACTTC. Its translation: CASTRGAYEQYF.

This clone was seen a single time. The rearrangement joins TRBV7-2 to TRBJ1-5, with D uncertain. The germline V gene encodes CDR1 SGHTA and CDR2 FQGNSA. This CDR3 is built from 15 residues. V lost 1 base and J 3 bases, leaving 10 bases between the germline ends. CDR3 sequence (DNA): TGTGCCAGCAGCTTAGACAGAGGGAACAATCAGCCCCAGCATTTT. Its protein is CASSLDRGNNQPQHF.